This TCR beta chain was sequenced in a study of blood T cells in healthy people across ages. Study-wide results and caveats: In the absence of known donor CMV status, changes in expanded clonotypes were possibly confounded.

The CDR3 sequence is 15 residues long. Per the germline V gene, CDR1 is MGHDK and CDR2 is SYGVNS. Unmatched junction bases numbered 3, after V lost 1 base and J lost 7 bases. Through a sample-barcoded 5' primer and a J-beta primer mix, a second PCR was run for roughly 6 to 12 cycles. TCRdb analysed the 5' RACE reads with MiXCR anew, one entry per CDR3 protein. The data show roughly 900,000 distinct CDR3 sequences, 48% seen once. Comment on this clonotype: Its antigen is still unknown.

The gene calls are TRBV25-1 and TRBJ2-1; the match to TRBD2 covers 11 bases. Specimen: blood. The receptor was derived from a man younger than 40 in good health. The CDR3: CASSESLAGGNEQFF. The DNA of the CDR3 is TGTGCCAGCAGTGAATCCCTAGCGGGGGGAAATGAGCAGTTCTTC.